A selection of T cell receptor beta chains follows, all from one sample in a study of OX40 agonist ivuxolimab in advanced cancers. Assay used: immunoSEQ multiplex PCR; TCRdb lists only in-frame clones, some missing. Among 65,000 to 95,000 clones, 87% were seen once, and the ten largest hold 6.2%. This sample comprised CD4+ or CD8+ T cells sorted from blood, obtained in a trial of the OX40 agonist ivuxolimab. These receptors originate from an adult with an advanced solid tumor such as melanoma, head and neck, liver or kidney cancer. The CDR3 runs from the conserved cysteine through the conserved F or W. Each record gives: J gene, V gene, CDR3 protein.

TRBJ2-3,TRBV10-1,CASRRTGGGRSSTDTQYF
TRBJ1-1,TRBV5-8,CASSLRREAFF
TRBJ1-3,TRBV28,CASSNGGQPRDTIYF
TRBJ1-1,TRBV25-1,CASSEGGGRVEAFF
TRBJ1-6,TRBV7-6,CASSSTERNSPLHF
TRBJ2-7,TRBV14,CASSQVRVYEQYF
TRBJ2-7,TRBV25-1,CASSDSGIKQYF
TRBJ1-2,TRBV10-3,CATFDPEDNYGYTF
TRBJ1-4,TRBV5-1,CASSLSVGRPTNEKLFF
TRBJ1-4,TRBV30,CAWSASNEKLFF
TRBJ1-3,TRBV19,CAVGEDSGNTIYF
TRBJ1-5,TRBV6-5,CASSFRGGQPQHF
TRBJ1-5,TRBV6-6,CASSLKGMYQPQHF
TRBJ1-5,TRBV11-2,CASSFRSNQPQHF
TRBJ1-2,TRBV10-1,CASSPGTGLGYTF
TRBJ1-1,TRBV7-2,CASSQNTLPTEAFF
TRBJ2-7,TRBV27,CASREPGLESYSEQYF
TRBJ2-2,TRBV27,CASSLEYTGELFF
TRBJ1-4,TRBV30,CAWRTNEKLFF
TRBJ1-2,TRBV7-6,CASSRTLDSLYGYTF
TRBJ1-5,TRBV19,CASSMIRDSNQPQHF
TRBJ1-5,TRBV10-2,CASAGAIKDQPQHF
TRBJ1-2,TRBV25-1,CASSGDTRYTF
TRBJ1-5,TRBV2,CASSVSYSNQPQHF
TRBJ2-7,TRBV6-5,CASSQDSAYEQYF
TRBJ2-7,TRBV5-1,CASSLQGPDSYEQYF
TRBJ2-1,TRBV15,CATKAGATYNEQFF
TRBJ1-1,TRBV10-2,CASSAGVPGTEAFF
TRBJ2-2,TRBV9,CASTPANTGELFF
TRBJ2-7,TRBV13,CASSFRDSLYEQYF
TRBJ1-2,TRBV14,CASSQVIGTGGYTF
TRBJ2-4,TRBV7-9,CASSVRVLAKNIQYF
TRBJ1-4,TRBV7-6,CASSLGAGVATNEKLFF
TRBJ2-7,TRBV21-1,CASSKGGSDSYEQYF
TRBJ1-2,TRBV28,CASSFRGINYGYTF
TRBJ2-5,TRBV27,CASSWRGGPQYF
TRBJ2-7,TRBV20-1,CSASRVYEQYF
TRBJ1-5,TRBV27,CASRGGNQPQHF
TRBJ1-5,TRBV28,CASRDYNQPQHF
TRBJ2-7,TRBV7-2,CASRSRDYSYEQYF
TRBJ2-3,TRBV9,CASSAVAAPRGYF
TRBJ2-7,TRBV5-6,CASSLRTGISYEQYF
TRBJ2-1,TRBV20-1,CSGTPTTEQFF